Listed here are 23 T cell receptor beta chains from one sample, sequenced in a study of blood T cell repertoires in COVID-19. The repertoire was sequenced with immunoSEQ multiplex PCR; TCRdb's copy has only in-frame clones and lacks some. The sample records about 230,000 clones, around 84% being singletons. The sample consisted of peripheral blood. Receptors were obtained from a man aged 50-59 years with COVID-19, enrolled during active disease.

In this sample, this clone turned up a few times. The rearrangement joins TRBV6-5 to TRBJ1-6; 7 bases are shared with TRBD1. Unmatched junction bases numbered 7, after V lost 6 bases and J lost 8 bases. CDR1 MNHEY and CDR2 SVGAGI come from the germline V gene. The CDR3 spans 14 residues. CDR3 nucleotides: TGTGCCAGCAGGACAGGGTTTTGGGATTCACCCCTCCACTTT. Amino acids: CASRTGFWDSPLHF.

The rearrangement uses TRBV18 and TRBJ1-1; 8 nucleotides line up with TRBD1. The germline V gene encodes CDR1 KGHSH and CDR2 LQKENI. Trimming cost V 3 bases and J 1 base; bases outside gene matches: 13. The CDR3 totals 18 residues. The CDR3 coding sequence is TGTGCCAGCTCACCCCGGGGACTCCAGGGGGCGCGGAACACTGAAGCTTTCTTT. Protein product: CASSPRGLQGARNTEAFF.

This chain links TRBV25-1 with TRBJ2-1; 7 nucleotides line up with TRBD1. Germline assignment: CDR1 MGHDK and CDR2 SYGVNS. The J segment lost 2 bases and the V segment lost 4 bases, leaving 2 bases of the junction unmatched. The CDR3 totals 14 residues. CDR3 amino acids: CASSGQGAYNEQFF. CDR3 coding DNA: TGTGCCAGCAGTGGCCAGGGGGCCTACAATGAGCAGTTCTTC.

The CDR3 protein is CASSLSGLTGAGYGYTF. CDR3 nucleotide sequence: TGTGCCAGCAGTTTATCAGGGCTTACAGGGGCCGGCTATGGCTACACCTTC. The chain joins TRBV27 to TRBJ1-2; 7 nucleotides align to TRBD1. The ends lost 0 bases at V and 4 bases at J; junction bases unmatched: 11. The CDR3 consists of 17 residues. Germline CDR1 is MNHEY and CDR2 is SMNVEV (reference sequence).

This rearrangement joins TRBV7-2 to TRBJ1-2, with 9 positions matching TRBD1. CDR1 and CDR2 (germline): SGHTA, FQGNSA. V shed 0 bases, J shed 3 bases, and the junction held 2 bases outside the gene matches. The CDR3 covers 15 residues. The chain's CDR3 is CASSLAGTGYYGYTF. The CDR3 coding sequence is TGTGCCAGCAGCTTAGCGGGGACAGGGTACTATGGCTACACCTTC. The full variable domain, in which reference TRBV7-2 and TRBJ1-2 provide the parts outside the CDR3, is GAGVSQSPSNKVTEKGKDVELRCDPISGHTALYWYRQSLGQGLEFLIYFQGNSAPDKSGLPSDRFSAERTGGSVSTLTIQRTQQEDSAVYLCASSLAGTGYYGYTFGSGTRLTVV.

In this sample, this clone turned up once. The genes are TRBV29-1 and TRBJ2-3, with 8 bases lining up with TRBD2. The trim removed 6 bases at V and 2 bases at J, leaving 7 bases unmatched. The CDR3 runs 14 residues. CDR1 and CDR2 from the germline V gene are SQVTM and ANQGSEA. CDR3 residues: CSVPPGGITDTQYF. As DNA, the CDR3 is TGCAGCGTCCCCCCGGGGGGGATCACAGATACGCAGTATTTT.

This chain connects TRBV30 to TRBJ2-7; 10 nucleotides line up with TRBD2. Germline-derived CDR1 and CDR2 are GTSNPN and SVGIG (reference sequence). V trimming: 3 bases; J trimming: 3 bases; junction bases outside the gene matches: 5. This CDR3 is 14 amino acids long. In DNA, the CDR3 is TGTGCCTGGAGCCGGACTAGCGGACTCTACGAGCAGTACTTC. Translating it yields CAWSRTSGLYEQYF.

The chain carries TRBV3-1 (or the pseudogene TRBV3-2) and TRBJ2-1; 8 bases agree with TRBD2. CDR1 LGHDT and CDR2 YNNKEL come from the germline V gene (reference sequence). CDR3 length: 16 residues. The V and J ends lost 2 bases and 7 bases, in that order; junction bases with no gene match: 10. DNA for the CDR3: TGTGCCAGCAGCCAACGGTTACTAGCGGCCGCAAATGAGCAGTTCTTC. The encoded protein is CASSQRLLAAANEQFF.

The rearrangement links TRBV2 to TRBJ2-5; D is perhaps TRBD1 (6 bases). Trimming cost V 4 bases and J 3 bases, with 9 bases left between them. The germline V gene has CDR1 SNHLY and CDR2 FYNNEI. CDR3 length: 13 residues. CDR3 residues: CASSGGGKETQYF. The CDR3 nucleotides are TGTGCCAGCAGTGGAGGGGGTAAAGAGACCCAGTACTTC.

This clone was detected only once. The V and J genes are TRBV2 and TRBJ2-2; 7 positions match TRBD1. J was trimmed by 3 bases and V by 5 bases; bases with no gene match: 3. This CDR3 contains 14 residues. Germline lookup yields CDR1 SNHLY and CDR2 FYNNEI. The chain's CDR3 is CASSWDSDTGELFF. In DNA, the CDR3 is TGTGCCAGCAGTTGGGACAGCGACACCGGGGAGCTGTTTTTT.

The count of this clone is one. V usage is TRBV7-9 and J usage is TRBJ2-7; 8 nucleotides match TRBD2. V lost 4 bases, J lost 3 bases, and 17 bases stayed unmatched. The CDR3 is 18 amino acids. Germline V gene sequence: CDR1 SEHNR, CDR2 FQNEAQ (reference sequence). The CDR3 region is CASSSGFDSVLADYEQYF. CDR3 DNA: TGTGCCAGCAGCTCCGGTTTTGACTCAGTACTAGCGGACTACGAGCAGTACTTC.

This clone has a single count. This sequence joins TRBV5-6 and TRBJ2-3, with D hard to call. Germline loops: CDR1 SGHDT, CDR2 YYEEEE. The CDR3 consists of 13 residues. V gave up 3 bases and J gave up 3 bases, with 8 bases separating them. This CDR3 reads CASSSESTDTQYF. Written as DNA, the CDR3 is TGTGCCAGCAGCTCCGAGAGTACAGATACGCAGTATTTT.

This chain connects TRBV9 to TRBJ1-5; TRBD1 matches 9 bases. J lost 3 bases, V lost 7 bases, and 8 bases had no gene match. CDR1 and CDR2 (germline): SGDLS, YYNGEE. The CDR3 is 15 residues long. The CDR3 here is CASGDRGWYNQPQHF. In DNA, the CDR3 is TGTGCCAGCGGTGACAGGGGGTGGTACAATCAGCCCCAGCATTTT.

The chain has TRBV11-3 and TRBJ2-2, with 10 bases aligning to TRBD2. Per the germline V gene, CDR1 is SGHNT and CDR2 is YENEEA. CDR3 size: 19 residues. The ends lost 0 bases at V and 2 bases at J; junction bases unmatched: 9. The CDR3 sequence: CASSLDSSGGMINTGELFF. Here the CDR3 DNA reads TGTGCCAGCAGCTTAGATTCTAGCGGGGGAATGATTAACACCGGGGAGCTGTTTTTT.

As regards this clone: Germline is not matched at one junction end, which may reflect a read error. The V gene is TRBV13, the J gene TRBJ1-1, with D unresolved. The CDR3 is made up of 13 amino acids. Per the germline V gene, CDR1 is PRHDT and CDR2 is FYEKMQ (reference sequence). The CDR3 coding sequence is TGTGCCAGCAGCGTAGGGCGGGGTACCGAAGCTTTCTTT. Encoded protein: CASSVGRGTEAFF.

The gene calls are TRBV7-8 and TRBJ1-2; no reliable D call. V was clipped by 3 bases and J by 7 bases, with 12 bases between them. This CDR3 contains 13 residues. In germline, CDR1 is SGHVS, CDR2 FQNEAQ. For the CDR3, the DNA is TGTGCCAGCAGCTTCGATCGGAGGGCTGGCTACACCTTC. Protein sequence: CASSFDRRAGYTF. Full variable domain (outside the CDR3, taken from reference TRBV7-8 and TRBJ1-2): GAGVSQSPRYKVAKRGQDVALRCDPISGHVSLFWYQQALGQGPEFLTYFQNEAQLDKSGLPSDRFFAERPEGSVSTLKIQRTQQEDSAVYLCASSFDRRAGYTFGSGTRLTVV.

This chain connects TRBV18 to TRBJ2-1; possible D gene TRBD2, 5 bases. The germline V gene has CDR1 KGHSH and CDR2 LQKENI. The CDR3 covers 16 residues. V lost 2 bases and J 1 base, leaving 12 bases between the germline ends. The CDR3 bases are TGTGCCAGCTCACCAAGAGCGGCCCGTTCCTACAATGAGCAGTTCTTC. Amino acids: CASSPRAARSYNEQFF.

J is TRBJ2-1 and V is TRBV9; D not resolved. Germline V gene lookup returns CDR1 SGDLS and CDR2 YYNGEE. This CDR3 is built from 13 residues. The V gene lost 0 bases and the J gene lost 7 bases, with 8 bases spanning the gap. CDR3: CASSVGSENEQFF. The CDR3 region has the DNA TGTGCCAGCAGCGTAGGGTCAGAAAATGAGCAGTTCTTC.

This chain uses TRBV27 with TRBJ2-7; weak D call: TRBD2 (6 bases). From germline, CDR1 is MNHEY and CDR2 SMNVEV (reference sequence). Trimming pared 3 bases from V and 2 bases from J, leaving 11 bases between. The length of the CDR3 is 14 residues. In nucleotides, the CDR3 is TGTGCCAGCAGTTTTGGGACTCGACCCTACGAGCAGTACTTC. Its protein is CASSFGTRPYEQYF.

The chain joins TRBV6-1 to TRBJ1-1; 9 bases are shared with TRBD1. The CDR3 spans 14 residues. With V trimmed by 2 bases and J by 5 bases, 3 bases remained unmatched. Looked up from germline, CDR1 is MNHNS and CDR2 is SASEGT. The CDR3 DNA is TGTGCCAGCAGTGAAATAGGGACAGGGACTGAAGCTTTCTTT. It codes for CASSEIGTGTEAFF.

A few counts support this clone. The chain combines TRBV5-1 with TRBJ2-7; 8 positions match TRBD1. Germline CDR1 SGHRS, CDR2 YFSETQ. Unmatched junction bases numbered 7, after V lost 1 base and J lost 4 bases. There are 15 residues in the CDR3. In DNA, the CDR3 is TGCGCCAGCAGCTTGCAGGGGGCGAGTTCGTACGAGCAGTACTTC. Translated: CASSLQGASSYEQYF.

The gene calls are TRBV19 and TRBJ1-1; D is perhaps TRBD1 (6 bases). Trimming took 5 bases from V and 0 from J, leaving 13 bases between them. The CDR3 length is 15 residues. Germline values: CDR1 LNHDA, CDR2 SQIVND (reference sequence). The CDR3 DNA sequence: TGTGCCAGTAGTGTACCGGGACAAATGAACACTGAAGCTTTCTTT. It yields the protein CASSVPGQMNTEAFF.

The V call is TRBV18, the J call TRBJ1-5, with TRBD1 matching over 7 bases. CDR1 KGHSH and CDR2 LQKENI come from the germline V gene. V dropped 2 bases and J dropped 5; count of bases not matched to a gene: 6. The CDR3 extends over 15 amino acids. The DNA of the CDR3 is TGTGCCAGCTCACCAACAGGGGTAGGGGATCAGCCCCAGCATTTT. Its protein is CASSPTGVGDQPQHF.